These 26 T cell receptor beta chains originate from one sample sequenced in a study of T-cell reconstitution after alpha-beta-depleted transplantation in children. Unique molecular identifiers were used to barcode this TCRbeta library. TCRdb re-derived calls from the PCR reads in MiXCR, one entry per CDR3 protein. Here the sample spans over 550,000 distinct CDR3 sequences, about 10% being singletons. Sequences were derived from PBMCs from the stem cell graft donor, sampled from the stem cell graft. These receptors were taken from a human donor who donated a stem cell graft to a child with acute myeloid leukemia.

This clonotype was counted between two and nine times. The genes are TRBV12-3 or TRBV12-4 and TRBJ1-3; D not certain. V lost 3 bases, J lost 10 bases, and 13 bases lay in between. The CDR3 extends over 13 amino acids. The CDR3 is CASSLAGFSTIYF. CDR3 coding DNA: TGTGCCAGCAGTTTGGCAGGCTTCAGTACCATATATTTT.

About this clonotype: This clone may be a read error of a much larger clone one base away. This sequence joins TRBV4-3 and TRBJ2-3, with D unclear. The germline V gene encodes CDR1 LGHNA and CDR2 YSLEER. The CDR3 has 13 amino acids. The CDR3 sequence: CSSSQVGMDTQYF. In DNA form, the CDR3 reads TGCTCCAGCAGCCAAGTGGGAATGGATACGCAGTATTTT.

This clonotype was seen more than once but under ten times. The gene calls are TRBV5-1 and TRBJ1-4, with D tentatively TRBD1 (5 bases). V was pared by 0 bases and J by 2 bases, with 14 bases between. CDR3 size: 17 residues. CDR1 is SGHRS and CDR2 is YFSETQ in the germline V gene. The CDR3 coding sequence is TGCGCCAGCAGCTTGGTGCAGGGCTCGGGGACTAATGAAAAACTGTTTTTT. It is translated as CASSLVQGSGTNEKLFF. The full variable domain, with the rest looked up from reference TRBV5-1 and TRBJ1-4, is KAGVTQTPRYLIKTRGQQVTLSCSPISGHRSVSWYQQTPGQGLQFLFEYFSETQRNKGNFPGRFSGRQFSNSRSEMNVSTLELGDSALYLCASSLVQGSGTNEKLFFGSGTQLSVL.

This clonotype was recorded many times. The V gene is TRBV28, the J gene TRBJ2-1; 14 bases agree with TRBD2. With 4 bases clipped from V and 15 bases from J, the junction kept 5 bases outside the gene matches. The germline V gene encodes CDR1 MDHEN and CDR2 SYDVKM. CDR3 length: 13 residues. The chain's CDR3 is CASSWTSGRNLFF. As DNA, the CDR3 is TGTGCCAGCAGTTGGACTAGCGGGAGGAATCTGTTCTTC. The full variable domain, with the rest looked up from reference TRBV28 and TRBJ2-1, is DVKVTQSSRYLVKRTGEKVFLECVQDMDHENMFWYRQDPGLGLRLIYFSYDVKMKEKGDIPEGYSVSREKKERFSLILESASTNQTSMYLCASSWTSGRNLFFGPGTRLTVL.

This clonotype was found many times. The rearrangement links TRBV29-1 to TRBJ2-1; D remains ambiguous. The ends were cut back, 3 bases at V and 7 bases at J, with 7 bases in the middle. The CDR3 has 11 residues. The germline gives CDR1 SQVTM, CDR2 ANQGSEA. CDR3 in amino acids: CSVDPLNEQFF. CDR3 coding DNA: TGCAGCGTTGACCCATTGAATGAGCAGTTCTTC.

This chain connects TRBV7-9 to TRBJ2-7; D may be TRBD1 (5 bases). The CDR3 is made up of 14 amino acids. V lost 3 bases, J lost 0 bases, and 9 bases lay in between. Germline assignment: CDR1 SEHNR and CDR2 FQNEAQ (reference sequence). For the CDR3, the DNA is TGTGCCAGCAGCTTGCCAGGGAACTCCTACGAGCAGTACTTC. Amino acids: CASSLPGNSYEQYF.

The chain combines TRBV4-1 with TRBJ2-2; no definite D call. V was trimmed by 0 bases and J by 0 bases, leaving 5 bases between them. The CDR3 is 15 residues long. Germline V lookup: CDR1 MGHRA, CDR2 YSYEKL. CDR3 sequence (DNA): TGCGCCAGCAGCCAAGATCCCCCGAACACCGGGGAGCTGTTTTTT. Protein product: CASSQDPPNTGELFF.

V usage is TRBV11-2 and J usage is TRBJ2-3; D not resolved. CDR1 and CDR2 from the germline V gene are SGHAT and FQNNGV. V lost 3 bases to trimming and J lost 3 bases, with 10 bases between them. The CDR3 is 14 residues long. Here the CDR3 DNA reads TGTGCCAGCAGCTTTACACGAGCAACAGATACGCAGTATTTT. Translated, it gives CASSFTRATDTQYF.

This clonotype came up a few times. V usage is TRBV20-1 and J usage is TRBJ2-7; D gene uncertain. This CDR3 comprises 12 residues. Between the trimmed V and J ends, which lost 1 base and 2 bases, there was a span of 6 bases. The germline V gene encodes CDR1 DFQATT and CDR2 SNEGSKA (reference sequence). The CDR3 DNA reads TGCAGTGCTAGAGGGGATGCCTACGAGCAGTACTTC. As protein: CSARGDAYEQYF.

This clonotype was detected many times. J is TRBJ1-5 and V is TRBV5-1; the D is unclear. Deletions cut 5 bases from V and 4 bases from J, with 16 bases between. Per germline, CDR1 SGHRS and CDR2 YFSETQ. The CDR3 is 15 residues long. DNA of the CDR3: TGCGCCAGCAGACCAATCCCCGGAAAAAATCAGCCCCAGCATTTT. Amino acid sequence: CASRPIPGKNQPQHF.

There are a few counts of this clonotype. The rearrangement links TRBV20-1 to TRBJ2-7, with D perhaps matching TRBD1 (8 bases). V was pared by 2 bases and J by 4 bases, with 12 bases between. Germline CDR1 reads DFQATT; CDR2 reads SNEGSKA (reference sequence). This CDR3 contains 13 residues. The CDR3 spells CSARTGGGYEQYF. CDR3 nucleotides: TGCAGTGCTAGAACAGGGGGGGGGTACGAGCAGTACTTC.

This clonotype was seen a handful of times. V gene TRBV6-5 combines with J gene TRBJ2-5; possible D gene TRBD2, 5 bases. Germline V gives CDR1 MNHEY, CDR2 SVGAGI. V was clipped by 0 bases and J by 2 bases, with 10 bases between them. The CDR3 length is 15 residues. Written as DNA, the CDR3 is TGTGCCAGCAGTTACTCGGAGGCAGATCAAGAGACCCAGTACTTC. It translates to CASSYSEADQETQYF.

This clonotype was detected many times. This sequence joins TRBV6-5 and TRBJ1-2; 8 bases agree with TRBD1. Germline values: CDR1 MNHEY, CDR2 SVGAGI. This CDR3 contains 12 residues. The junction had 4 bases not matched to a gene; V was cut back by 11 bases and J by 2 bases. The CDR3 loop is CAARDRNYGYTF. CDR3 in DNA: TGTGCCGCCCGGGACAGGAACTATGGCTACACCTTC.

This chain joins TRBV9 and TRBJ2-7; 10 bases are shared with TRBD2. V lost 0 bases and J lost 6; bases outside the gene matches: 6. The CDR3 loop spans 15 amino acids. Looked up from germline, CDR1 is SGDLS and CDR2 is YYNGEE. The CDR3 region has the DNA TGTGCCAGCAGCGTAGCTAAGCTAGCGGGAGTCGAGCAGTACTTC. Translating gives CASSVAKLAGVEQYF. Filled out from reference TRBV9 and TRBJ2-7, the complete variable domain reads DSGVTQTPKHLITATGQRVTLRCSPRSGDLSVYWYQQSLDQGLQFLIQYYNGEERAKGNILERFSAQQFPDLHSELNLSSLELGDSALYFCASSVAKLAGVEQYFGPGTRLTVT.

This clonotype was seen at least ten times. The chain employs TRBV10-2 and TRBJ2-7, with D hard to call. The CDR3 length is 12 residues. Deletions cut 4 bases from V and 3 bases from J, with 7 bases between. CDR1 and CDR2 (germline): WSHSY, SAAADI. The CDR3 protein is CASSVDDYEQYF. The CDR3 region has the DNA TGCGCCAGCAGTGTTGACGACTACGAGCAGTACTTC.

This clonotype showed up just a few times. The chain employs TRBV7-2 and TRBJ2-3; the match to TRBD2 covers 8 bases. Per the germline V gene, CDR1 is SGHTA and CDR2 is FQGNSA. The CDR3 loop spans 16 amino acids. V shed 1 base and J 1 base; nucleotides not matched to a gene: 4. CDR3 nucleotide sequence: TGTGCCAGCAGCTTAGAACCCGGGAGGGGCACAGATACGCAGTATTTT. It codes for CASSLEPGRGTDTQYF.

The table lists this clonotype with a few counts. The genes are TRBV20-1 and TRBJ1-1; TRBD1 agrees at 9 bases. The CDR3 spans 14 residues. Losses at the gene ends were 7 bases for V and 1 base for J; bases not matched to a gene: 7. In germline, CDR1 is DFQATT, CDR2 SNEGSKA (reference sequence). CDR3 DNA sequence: TGCAGTGTATCACAGGGGGCCTCGAACACTGAAGCTTTCTTT. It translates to CSVSQGASNTEAFF.

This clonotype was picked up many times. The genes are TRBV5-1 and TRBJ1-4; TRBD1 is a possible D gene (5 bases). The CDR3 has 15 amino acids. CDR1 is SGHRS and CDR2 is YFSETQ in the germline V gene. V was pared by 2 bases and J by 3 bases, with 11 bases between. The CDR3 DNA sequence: TGCGCCAGCAGCTTTACCCAGGGAGCTAATGAAAAACTGTTTTTT. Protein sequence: CASSFTQGANEKLFF.

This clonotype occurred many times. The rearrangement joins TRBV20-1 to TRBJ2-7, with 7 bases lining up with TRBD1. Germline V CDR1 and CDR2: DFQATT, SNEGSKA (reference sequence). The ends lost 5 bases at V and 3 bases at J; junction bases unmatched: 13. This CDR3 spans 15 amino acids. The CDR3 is CSAFSSGTAYYEQYF. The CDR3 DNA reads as TGCAGTGCTTTTTCCTCCGGGACAGCCTACTACGAGCAGTACTTC.

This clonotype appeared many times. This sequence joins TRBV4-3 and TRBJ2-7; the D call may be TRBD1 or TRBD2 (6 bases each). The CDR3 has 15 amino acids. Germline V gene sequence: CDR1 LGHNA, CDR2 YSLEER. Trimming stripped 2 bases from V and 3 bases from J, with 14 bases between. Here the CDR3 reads CASSQFPGGGYEQYF. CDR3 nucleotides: TGCGCCAGCAGCCAATTTCCCGGAGGGGGCTACGAGCAGTACTTC.

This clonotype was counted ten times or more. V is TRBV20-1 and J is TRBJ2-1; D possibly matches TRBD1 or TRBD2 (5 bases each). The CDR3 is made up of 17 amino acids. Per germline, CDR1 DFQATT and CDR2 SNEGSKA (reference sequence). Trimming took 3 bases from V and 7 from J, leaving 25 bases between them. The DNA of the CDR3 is TGCAGTGCTAGGGGGACCCTTTCGTGGGTGGGGATAAATGAGCAGTTCTTC. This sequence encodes CSARGTLSWVGINEQFF.

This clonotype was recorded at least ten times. The CDR3 region is CSAYPGLAGAHGQFF. For the CDR3, the DNA is TGCAGTGCATACCCGGGACTAGCGGGCGCCCATGGGCAGTTCTTC. This rearrangement joins TRBV20-1 to TRBJ2-1, with 12 nucleotides matching TRBD2. CDR3 length: 15 amino acids. The V and J ends lost 6 bases and 12 bases, in that order; junction bases with no gene match: 15. The germline V gene has CDR1 DFQATT and CDR2 SNEGSKA (reference sequence).

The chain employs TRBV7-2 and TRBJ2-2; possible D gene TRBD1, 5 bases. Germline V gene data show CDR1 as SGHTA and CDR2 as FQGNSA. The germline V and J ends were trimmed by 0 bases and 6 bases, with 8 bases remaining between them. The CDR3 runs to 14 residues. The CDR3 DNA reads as TGTGCCAGCAGCTTAGCGCAGGGCCCCGGGGAGCTGTTTTTT. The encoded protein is CASSLAQGPGELFF. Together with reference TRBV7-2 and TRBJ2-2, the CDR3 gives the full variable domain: GAGVSQSPSNKVTEKGKDVELRCDPISGHTALYWYRQSLGQGLEFLIYFQGNSAPDKSGLPSDRFSAERTGGSVSTLTIQRTQQEDSAVYLCASSLAQGPGELFFGEGSRLTVL.

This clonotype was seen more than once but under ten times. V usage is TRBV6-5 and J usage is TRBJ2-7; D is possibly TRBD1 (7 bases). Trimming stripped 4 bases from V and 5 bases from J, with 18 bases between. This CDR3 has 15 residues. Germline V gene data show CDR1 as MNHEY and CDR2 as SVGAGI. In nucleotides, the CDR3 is TGTGCCAGCAGTTTCAGGGGGGACACTTCTAACGAGCAGTACTTC. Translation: CASSFRGDTSNEQYF.

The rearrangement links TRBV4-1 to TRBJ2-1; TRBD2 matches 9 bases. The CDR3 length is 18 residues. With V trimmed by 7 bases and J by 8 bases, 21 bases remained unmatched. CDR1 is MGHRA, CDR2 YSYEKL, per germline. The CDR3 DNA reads TGCGCCAGCAAGCGAGAAATGTGGGCTAGCGGGATGTTCGATGAGCAGTTCTTC. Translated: CASKREMWASGMFDEQFF.

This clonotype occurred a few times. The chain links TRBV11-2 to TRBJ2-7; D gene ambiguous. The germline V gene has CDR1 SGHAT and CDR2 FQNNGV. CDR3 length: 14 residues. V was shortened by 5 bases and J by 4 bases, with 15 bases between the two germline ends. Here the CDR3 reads CASSRVIGLYEQYF. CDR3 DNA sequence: TGTGCCAGCAGCCGTGTAATAGGGCTGTACGAGCAGTACTTC. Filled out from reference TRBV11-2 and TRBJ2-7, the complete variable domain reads EAGVAQSPRYKIIEKRQSVAFWCNPISGHATLYWYQQILGQGPKLLIQFQNNGVVDDSQLPKDRFSAERLKGVDSTLKIQPAKLEDSAVYLCASSRVIGLYEQYFGPGTRLTVT.